The 22 T cell receptor beta chains listed next were all sequenced from one sample in a study of T-cell memory formation after mild COVID-19. TCRdb reprocessed the 5' RACE reads via MiXCR and lists one record per CDR3 protein. The top ten clones hold 13% of a sample with approximately 410,000 distinct CDR3 sequences, about a quarter of them seen once. The sequencing sample was made of PBMCs or a T cell subset sorted from them (not recorded which). These TCRs come from an adult woman who had mild COVID-19 (a few samples of this study predate the infection). Cell type and time point are not known.

There are many counts of this clonotype. The chain employs TRBV11-2 and TRBJ2-5; maybe TRBD1 (6 bases). There are 14 residues in the CDR3. Per the germline V gene, CDR1 is SGHAT and CDR2 is FQNNGV. V was cut by 2 bases and J by 4 bases, with 11 bases left in between. The CDR3 spells CASSLPGVRETQYF. As DNA, the CDR3 is TGTGCCAGCAGCTTACCAGGGGTGAGAGAGACCCAGTACTTC.

Only a few counts were recorded for this clonotype. The V and J genes are TRBV6-4 and TRBJ2-1, with D maybe TRBD1 (6 bases). V lost 4 bases and J 8 bases, leaving 12 bases between the germline ends. CDR3 length equals 13 residues. In germline, CDR1 is MRHNA, CDR2 SNTAGT. Here the CDR3 DNA reads TGTGCCAGCAGTGGATCGCAGGGGTATGAGCAGTTCTTC. Translation gives CASSGSQGYEQFF.

This chain connects TRBV5-4 to TRBJ1-1; D uncertain. Germline loops: CDR1 SGHNT, CDR2 YYREEE (reference sequence). The CDR3 runs 15 residues. V was trimmed by 1 base and J by 1 base, leaving 11 bases between them. The CDR3 loop is CASSLQPSQNTEAFF. The CDR3 DNA follows: TGTGCCAGCAGCTTGCAGCCTTCGCAGAACACTGAAGCTTTCTTT.

The chain combines TRBV12-3 or TRBV12-4 with TRBJ1-1; D ambiguous. Trimming pared 6 bases from V and 7 bases from J, leaving 9 bases between. This CDR3 is 11 amino acids long. CDR3 loop: CASRRSNEAFF. In nucleotides, the CDR3 is TGTGCCAGCAGACGGTCCAATGAAGCTTTCTTT.

The rearrangement links TRBV13 to TRBJ2-7; 8 bases fit TRBD2. Germline CDR1 PRHDT, CDR2 FYEKMQ (reference sequence). The CDR3 is made up of 14 amino acids. V gave up 5 bases and J gave up 3 bases; unmatched junction bases: 6. The CDR3, as DNA: TGTGCCAGCAGCGAGCGGGAGAACGGCTACGAGCAGTACTTC. This sequence encodes CASSERENGYEQYF.

This clonotype came up a few times. This rearrangement joins TRBV7-6 to TRBJ1-2, with D maybe TRBD1 (6 bases). The germline V and J ends were trimmed by 1 base and 0 bases, with 15 bases remaining between them. Germline lookup yields CDR1 SGHVS and CDR2 FNYEAQ. The CDR3 consists of 17 residues. This chain's CDR3 is CASSLGTGFGTNYGYTF. CDR3 nucleotides: TGTGCCAGCAGCTTAGGAACAGGGTTCGGAACTAACTATGGCTACACCTTC. Based on the CDR3 plus reference TRBV7-6 and TRBJ1-2, the full variable domain is GAGVSQSPRYKVTKRGQDVALRCDPISGHVSLYWYRQALGQGPEFLTYFNYEAQQDKSGLPNDRFSAERPEGSISTLTIQRTEQRDSAMYRCASSLGTGFGTNYGYTFGSGTRLTVV.

Here the CDR3 reads CASTQDTTWAEAFF. The CDR3 DNA reads as TGTGCCAGCACCCAGGACACGACCTGGGCTGAAGCTTTCTTT. This chain uses TRBV7-9 with TRBJ1-1, with a possible D match to TRBD1 (5 bases). Germline V gene data show CDR1 as SEHNR and CDR2 as FQNEAQ (reference sequence). The CDR3 is made up of 14 amino acids. V lost 7 bases and J lost 6, with 18 bases in between.

This clonotype was found a few times. The chain is built from TRBV5-1 and TRBJ2-7; the D gene is possibly TRBD1 (5 bases). The germline V gene has CDR1 SGHRS and CDR2 YFSETQ. This CDR3 has 14 amino acids. Trimming pared 0 bases from V and 2 bases from J, leaving 9 bases between. Here the CDR3 DNA reads TGCGCCAGCAGCTTGGCGACAGAAACCTACGAGCAGTACTTC. Its protein product is CASSLATETYEQYF.

CDR3 region: CASRYSGTSGNEQFF. The DNA of the CDR3 is TGTGCCAGCAGATACTCAGGGACTAGCGGGAATGAGCAGTTCTTC. The gene calls are TRBV4-2 and TRBJ2-1; 12 nucleotides line up with TRBD2. The CDR3 has 15 amino acids. Germline-derived CDR1 and CDR2 are LGHNA and YNFKEQ. V lost 6 bases, J lost 7 bases, and 7 bases stayed unmatched.

This clonotype occurred a few times. The V call is TRBV10-3, the J call TRBJ2-3; D gene uncertain. The V end was cut by 2 bases, the J end by 1 base, with 1 base between. Germline assignment: CDR1 ENHRY and CDR2 SYGVKD. This CDR3 spans 12 amino acids. The CDR3 sequence is CAISEGTDTQYF. CDR3 DNA: TGTGCCATCAGTGAGGGCACAGATACGCAGTATTTT.

This clonotype turned up a few times. The J gene is TRBJ2-5, the V gene TRBV7-8; possible D gene TRBD2, 6 bases. This CDR3 has 15 amino acids. V dropped 4 bases and J dropped 4 bases, with 16 bases sitting between them. Per germline, CDR1 SGHVS and CDR2 FQNEAQ. The CDR3 sequence: CASSSIVARGETQYF. The CDR3 DNA reads TGTGCCAGCAGCTCCATAGTGGCGCGGGGAGAGACCCAGTACTTC.

The gene calls are TRBV13 and TRBJ1-2; no clear D gene. The germline V and J ends were trimmed by 6 bases and 7 bases, with 15 bases remaining between them. CDR1 PRHDT and CDR2 FYEKMQ come from the germline V gene (reference sequence). The CDR3 runs 13 residues. The CDR3 bases are TGTGCCAGCAGTAGTCAGGAGGCGCTTGGCTACACCTTC. It codes for CASSSQEALGYTF.

This chain links TRBV20-1 with TRBJ2-5; possible D gene TRBD2, 5 bases. The germline CDR1 and CDR2 sequences are DFQATT and SNEGSKA (reference sequence). The CDR3 contains 13 residues. Trimming removed 5 bases at V and 2 bases at J, with 12 bases between. The CDR3 sequence: CSAPRTPQETQYF. Written as DNA, the CDR3 is TGCAGTGCTCCTAGGACTCCACAAGAGACCCAGTACTTC.

This clonotype occurred many times. The J gene is TRBJ2-1, the V gene TRBV5-6, with 12 bases matching TRBD2. The germline CDR1 and CDR2 sequences are SGHDT and YYEEEE. The CDR3 is 16 residues long. Losses at the gene ends were 2 bases for V and 5 bases for J; bases not matched to a gene: 5. The DNA of the CDR3 is TGTGCCAGCAGCTTCGGACTAGCGGGGTGGGACAATGAGCAGTTCTTC. Translated: CASSFGLAGWDNEQFF.

This rearrangement joins TRBV12-3 or TRBV12-4 to TRBJ2-1; no clear D gene. Trimming took 0 bases from V and 9 from J, leaving 9 bases between them. This CDR3 is 13 amino acids long. DNA of the CDR3: TGTGCCAGCAGTTTAGCGAGGCAAGTTGAGCAGTTCTTC. Translated, it gives CASSLARQVEQFF.

V is TRBV7-3 and J is TRBJ2-1; 10 nucleotides line up with TRBD2. This CDR3 is built from 16 residues. In germline, CDR1 is SGHTA, CDR2 FQGTGA. After removal of 4 bases from V and 3 bases from J, the junction contained 6 bases not matched to a gene. CDR3 loop: CASSSPGTSDYNEQFF. The CDR3 nucleotides read TGTGCCAGCAGCTCCCCCGGGACTAGCGACTACAATGAGCAGTTCTTC.

This clonotype appeared a few times. The chain recombines TRBV9 with TRBJ1-2, with unresolved D. Between the trimmed V and J ends, which lost 3 bases and 8 bases, there was a span of 14 bases. Germline V gene data show CDR1 as SGDLS and CDR2 as YYNGEE. The CDR3 is 13 residues long. CDR3 sequence reads: CASSADSLGGYTF. The CDR3 coding sequence is TGTGCCAGCAGCGCGGACTCCCTGGGGGGCTACACCTTC.

This rearrangement joins TRBV11-2 to TRBJ2-5; 7 bases are a match to TRBD2. CDR1 is SGHAT and CDR2 is FQNNGV in the germline V gene. V gave up 6 bases and J gave up 7 bases; unmatched junction bases: 14. The CDR3 spans 15 residues. The CDR3 reads CASRHIGGSTGTQYF. The CDR3 coding sequence is TGTGCCAGCAGGCATATCGGGGGGAGCACGGGGACCCAGTACTTC.

This rearrangement joins TRBV11-2 to TRBJ2-2; tentatively, D is TRBD1 or TRBD2 (7 bases each). With 5 bases removed from V and 4 bases from J, the gap between germline ends came to 23 bases. The CDR3 length is 18 residues. The germline V gene has CDR1 SGHAT and CDR2 FQNNGV. The CDR3 spells CASSHQGGPNRSTGELFF. CDR3 DNA: TGTGCCAGCAGCCACCAGGGGGGGCCCAACCGGAGCACCGGGGAGCTGTTTTTT.

In its sample, this clonotype was seen a few times. The J gene is TRBJ2-4, the V gene TRBV7-3; perhaps TRBD2 as D (6 bases). The V gene lost 0 bases and the J gene lost 8 bases, with 11 bases spanning the gap. CDR3 length: 14 residues. Germline assignment: CDR1 SGHTA and CDR2 FQGTGA. CDR3: CASSLTGGRDIQYF. CDR3 in DNA: TGTGCCAGCAGCTTAACAGGAGGGCGGGACATTCAGTACTTC. Drawing the rest from reference TRBV7-3 and TRBJ2-4, the complete variable domain is GAGVSQTPSNKVTEKGKYVELRCDPISGHTALYWYRQSLGQGPEFLIYFQGTGAADDSGLPNDRFFAVRPEGSVSTLKIQRTERGDSAVYLCASSLTGGRDIQYFGAGTRLSVL.

This clonotype was picked up a small number of times. The gene calls are TRBV19 and TRBJ1-2, with D hard to call. V was clipped by 0 bases and J by 4 bases, with 6 bases between them. The germline V gene encodes CDR1 LNHDA and CDR2 SQIVND (reference sequence). This CDR3 is 13 amino acids long. CDR3 amino acids: CASSIEASYGYTF. CDR3 sequence (DNA): TGTGCCAGTAGTATAGAGGCCTCCTATGGCTACACCTTC.

This chain joins TRBV27 and TRBJ1-2, with D hard to call. This CDR3 is built from 14 residues. V gave up 4 bases and J gave up 8 bases, with 17 bases separating them. From germline, CDR1 is MNHEY and CDR2 SMNVEV (reference sequence). The CDR3 DNA reads as TGTGCCAGCAGTTCTCCGACCCGGAAGGAGGGCTACACCTTC. It encodes CASSSPTRKEGYTF.